Following are 19 T cell receptor beta chains from one sample sequenced in a study of T-cell memory formation after mild COVID-19. TCRdb fed the 5' RACE reads into MiXCR, producing one record per CDR3 protein. This table holds about 27,000 distinct CDR3 sequences, less than 7.5% found once. Sequenced: PBMCs or a T cell subset sorted from them (not recorded which). These receptors were taken from an adult woman who had mild COVID-19 (a few samples of this study predate the infection). Cell type and time point are not known.

This clonotype was recorded at least ten times. The V call is TRBV1, the J call TRBJ2-5; the table's D call TRBD2 went unverified against the DNA. TRBV1 is assigned pseudogene status. CDR3 length: 17 amino acids. CDR3 sequence: CTSSQDFTGRQRETQYF. The CDR3 DNA is TGCACCAGCAGCCAAGATTTCACCGGGAGGCAAAGGGAGACCCAGTACTTC.

The sample holds many counts of this clonotype. This chain links TRBV12-3 or TRBV12-4 with TRBJ2-1; 10 nucleotides match TRBD2. CDR3 length: 15 residues. Unmatched junction bases numbered 8, after V lost 5 bases and J lost 7 bases. The CDR3 loop reads CASSGSSGRLNEQFF. The CDR3 nucleotides are TGTGCCAGCAGTGGTTCTAGCGGGAGATTGAATGAGCAGTTCTTC.

This clonotype was found many times. J is TRBJ2-1 and V is TRBV4-1; D may be TRBD2 (5 bases). CDR1 is MGHRA, CDR2 YSYEKL, per germline. The CDR3 extends over 16 amino acids. V lost 1 base and J 2 bases, leaving 12 bases between the germline ends. In nucleotides, the CDR3 is TGCGCCAGCAGCCAAGGAACGGGGTTAACCTACAATGAGCAGTTCTTC. Translation gives CASSQGTGLTYNEQFF.

Within the sample, this clonotype is medium-sized. This rearrangement joins TRBV7-8 to TRBJ1-4; D unclear. CDR1 is SGHVS and CDR2 is FQNEAQ in the germline V gene. Trimming took off 5 bases at V and 5 bases at J, with 15 bases between the two ends. CDR3 length equals 15 residues. CDR3 residues: CASSPHLIGNEKLFF. CDR3 coding DNA: TGTGCCAGCAGCCCCCACCTCATCGGGAATGAAAAACTGTTTTTT.

This clonotype was counted at least ten times. As DNA, the CDR3 is TGTGCCAGCTCACCTGCTGGACAGCCATACGAGCAGTACTTC. Encoded protein: CASSPAGQPYEQYF. V and J are TRBV18 and TRBJ2-7; D perhaps matches TRBD1 (6 bases). This CDR3 region has 14 residues. Germline V CDR1 and CDR2: KGHSH, LQKENI. The V end lost 3 bases, the J end lost 4 bases, and 13 bases lay between the germline ends. The full variable domain, rest sourced from reference TRBV18 and TRBJ2-7, is NAGVMQNPRHLVRRRGQEARLRCSPMKGHSHVYWYRQLPEEGLKFMVYLQKENIIDESGMPKERFSAEFPKEGPSILRIQQVVRGDSAAYFCASSPAGQPYEQYFGPGTRLTVT.

This clonotype has a count of ten or more. The rearrangement uses TRBV20-1 and TRBJ2-7; D is possibly TRBD2 (6 bases). The germline V and J ends were trimmed by 6 bases and 0 bases, with 15 bases remaining between them. CDR3 length: 14 residues. Germline V gives CDR1 DFQATT, CDR2 SNEGSKA (reference sequence). The CDR3 DNA reads TGCAGTGCGACTCGAGGGAGGTCCTCCTACGAGCAGTACTTC. Its protein is CSATRGRSSYEQYF.

This clonotype has ten or more counts. J is TRBJ2-3 and V is TRBV3-1; D is undetermined. V shed 3 bases and J shed 4 bases, with 11 bases lying between them. This CDR3 comprises 14 residues. Germline CDR1 LGHDT, CDR2 YNNKEL (reference sequence). This CDR3 is CASSHPSRPDTQYF. The CDR3 DNA sequence: TGTGCCAGCAGCCATCCGAGTCGGCCAGATACGCAGTATTTT.

This clonotype was seen ten or more times. This sequence joins TRBV5-6 and TRBJ1-5; D gene ambiguous. The CDR3 consists of 14 residues. The germline V and J ends were trimmed by 2 bases and 5 bases, with 11 bases remaining between them. Germline CDR1 reads SGHDT; CDR2 reads YYEEEE. The DNA for the CDR3 is TGTGCCAGCAGCTTATCTCGGAGCCATCAGCCCCAGCATTTT. Translating gives CASSLSRSHQPQHF.

This clonotype appeared many times. The V and J genes are TRBV12-3 or TRBV12-4 and TRBJ2-7; 12 bases are a match to TRBD2. The CDR3 length is 14 residues. V dropped 6 bases and J dropped 5; count of bases not matched to a gene: 5. The CDR3 loop reads CASRLAGGRNEQYF. CDR3 nucleotide sequence: TGTGCCAGCAGGCTAGCGGGAGGGAGAAACGAGCAGTACTTC.

CDR3 residues: CASSSYGTESGNEQFF. DNA of the CDR3: TGCGCCAGCAGCTCCTACGGGACGGAGAGTGGCAATGAGCAGTTCTTC. J is TRBJ2-1 and V is TRBV5-1; the D gene could be TRBD1 or TRBD2 (5 bases each). Germline loops: CDR1 SGHRS, CDR2 YFSETQ. Trimming pared 3 bases from V and 6 bases from J, leaving 19 bases between. This CDR3 spans 16 amino acids.

The rearrangement links TRBV29-1 to TRBJ2-7, with D possibly TRBD2 on 6 matching bases. Trimming stripped 4 bases from V and 6 bases from J, with 13 bases between. The germline V gene has CDR1 SQVTM and CDR2 ANQGSEA. The length of the CDR3 is 12 residues. CDR3 bases: TGCAGCGTTGTAGGGACTGTTGGCGAGCAGTACTTC. It codes for CSVVGTVGEQYF.

This clonotype was recorded at least ten times. This rearrangement joins TRBV18 to TRBJ2-7; D might be TRBD1 (5 bases). The CDR3 covers 15 residues. The V end lost 8 bases, the J end lost 4 bases, and 21 bases lay between the germline ends. Per the germline V gene, CDR1 is KGHSH and CDR2 is LQKENI. In nucleotides, the CDR3 is TGTGCCAGCCCGCGGTTCGACAGAGATCCTTACGAGCAGTACTTC. It codes for CASPRFDRDPYEQYF.

Many counts were recorded for this clonotype. The chain recombines TRBV2 with TRBJ2-6, with D possibly being TRBD1 or TRBD2 (7 bases each). Trimming took off 4 bases at V and 0 bases at J, with 10 bases between the two ends. The CDR3 extends over 16 amino acids. From germline, CDR1 is SNHLY and CDR2 FYNNEI. The DNA for the CDR3 is TGTGCCAGCAGTGCAGGGGGGGCCTCTGGGGCCAACGTCCTGACTTTC. Amino acid sequence: CASSAGGASGANVLTF.

The table lists this clonotype with many counts. The J gene is TRBJ2-4, the V gene TRBV29-1, with D maybe TRBD2 (5 bases). The CDR3 totals 11 residues. The V end was cut by 0 bases, the J end by 15 bases, with 12 bases between. From germline, CDR1 is SQVTM and CDR2 ANQGSEA. The CDR3 is CSVEDESSWYF. CDR3 in DNA: TGCAGCGTTGAAGATGAGTCTAGCTGGTACTTC.

The rearrangement links TRBV7-2 to TRBJ2-5; D gene unclear. This CDR3 is built from 13 residues. V lost 1 base to trimming and J lost 5 bases, with 8 bases between them. CDR1 and CDR2 (germline): SGHTA, FQGNSA. The CDR3 protein is CASSLGSTETQYF. CDR3 sequence (DNA): TGTGCCAGCAGCTTAGGTAGTACTGAGACCCAGTACTTC.

This clonotype was detected many times. The chain employs TRBV12-3 or TRBV12-4 and TRBJ2-3, with D unresolved. The CDR3 is 14 amino acids. Trimming stripped 6 bases from V and 1 base from J, with 11 bases between. The CDR3, as DNA: TGTGCCAGCAGCACTCTGTGGGGCACAGATACGCAGTATTTT. The encoded protein is CASSTLWGTDTQYF.

This clonotype was counted a few times. Since a much larger clone is just one base distant, this may be a read error. Lacking the conserved final phenylalanine or tryptophan, this CDR3 likely reflects a read error. The chain carries TRBV2 and TRBJ1-1; D gene ambiguous. This CDR3 is 11 amino acids long. The V gene's germline CDR1 is SNHLY and CDR2 FYNNEI. Trimming pared 6 bases from V and 6 bases from J, leaving 8 bases between. CDR3 in DNA: TGTGCCAGCAGGGCTTCGTCTGAAGCTTTCTTG. Its translation is CASRASSEAFL.

This clonotype was found many times. The chain uses TRBV19 and TRBJ1-5; D is possibly TRBD1 (6 bases). Germline CDR1 LNHDA, CDR2 SQIVND (reference sequence). V gave up 1 base and J gave up 2 bases, with 12 bases separating them. The CDR3 runs to 16 residues. The CDR3 here is CASSIALKGGNQPQHF. The CDR3 DNA reads TGTGCCAGTAGTATAGCCCTAAAGGGGGGCAATCAGCCCCAGCATTTT.

This clonotype was observed at least ten times. The chain has TRBV7-2 and TRBJ2-2; the match to TRBD2 covers 10 bases. J was trimmed by 8 bases and V by 2 bases; bases with no gene match: 5. Germline loops: CDR1 SGHTA, CDR2 FQGNSA. The CDR3 is made up of 15 amino acids. The CDR3 loop is CASSLLAGVGGELFF. The CDR3 DNA follows: TGTGCCAGCAGCTTACTAGCGGGAGTAGGAGGGGAGCTGTTTTTT.